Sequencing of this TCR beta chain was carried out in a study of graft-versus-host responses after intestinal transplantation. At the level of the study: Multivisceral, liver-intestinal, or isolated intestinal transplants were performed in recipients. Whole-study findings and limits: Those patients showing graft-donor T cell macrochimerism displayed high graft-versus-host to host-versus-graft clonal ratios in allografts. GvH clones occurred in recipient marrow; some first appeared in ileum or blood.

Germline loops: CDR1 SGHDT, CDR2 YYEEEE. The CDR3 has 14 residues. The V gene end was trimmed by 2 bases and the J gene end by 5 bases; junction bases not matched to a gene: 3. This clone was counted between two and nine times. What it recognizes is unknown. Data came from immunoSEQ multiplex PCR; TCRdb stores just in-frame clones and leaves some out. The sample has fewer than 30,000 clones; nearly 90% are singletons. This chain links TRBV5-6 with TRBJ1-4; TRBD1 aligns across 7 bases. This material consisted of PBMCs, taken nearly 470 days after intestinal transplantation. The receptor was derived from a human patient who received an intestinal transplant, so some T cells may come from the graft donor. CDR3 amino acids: CASSFGTANEKLFF. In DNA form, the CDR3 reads TGTGCCAGCAGCTTCGGGACAGCAAATGAAAAACTGTTTTTT.